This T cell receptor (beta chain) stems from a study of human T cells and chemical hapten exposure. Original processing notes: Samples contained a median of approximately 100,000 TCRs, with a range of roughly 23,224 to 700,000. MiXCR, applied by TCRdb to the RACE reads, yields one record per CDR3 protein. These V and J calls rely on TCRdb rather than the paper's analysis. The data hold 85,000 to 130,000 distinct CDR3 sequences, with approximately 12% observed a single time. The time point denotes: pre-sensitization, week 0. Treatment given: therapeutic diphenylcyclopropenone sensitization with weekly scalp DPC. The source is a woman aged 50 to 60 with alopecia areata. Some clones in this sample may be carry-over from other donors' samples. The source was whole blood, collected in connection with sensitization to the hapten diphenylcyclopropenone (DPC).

As DNA, the CDR3 is TGTGCCAGCAGCCGAATGACTAGCGGGAGGGTTATTGAGCAGTTCTTC. It yields the protein CASSRMTSGRVIEQFF. The chain combines TRBV7-2 with TRBJ2-1, with 14 positions matching TRBD2. CDR1 and CDR2 from the germline V gene are SGHTA and FQGNSA. Trimming took 5 bases from V and 9 from J; bases not matched to a gene: 9. CDR3 length: 16 amino acids. The complete variable domain, with remaining parts taken from reference TRBV7-2 and TRBJ2-1, reads GAGVSQSPSNKVTEKGKDVELRCDPISGHTALYWYRQSLGQGLEFLIYFQGNSAPDKSGLPSDRFSAERTGGSVSTLTIQRTQQEDSAVYLCASSRMTSGRVIEQFFGPGTRLTVL.